Listed below are T cell receptor beta chains from one sample, sequenced in a study of T-cell memory formation after mild COVID-19. TCRdb called the 5' RACE reads again in MiXCR, with one record for every CDR3 protein. The table has roughly 400,000 distinct CDR3 sequences, more than 20% seen once. The sequenced sample consisted of PBMCs or a T cell subset sorted from them (not recorded which). The receptor source for this set is an adult woman who had mild COVID-19 (a few samples of this study predate the infection). Cell type and time point are not known. CDR3s include the opening cysteine and the closing phenylalanine or tryptophan. The D gene is left open where the match is weak. The size field is filled for only some rows; it gives once, few, many or a size class.

>TRBJ2-2|-|14|TRBV5-4|few
TGTGCCAGCAGCTTGGCGGGGCACACCGGGGAGCTGTTTTTT
CASSLAGHTGELFF
>TRBJ2-2|-|16|TRBV18|-
TGTGCCAGCTCACCACCGTGGCAGGGGAGCACCGGGGAGCTGTTTTTT
CASSPPWQGSTGELFF
>TRBJ2-2|-|16|TRBV20-1|few
TGCAGTGCTAGAGACCGACGGGACCTGAACACCGGGGAGCTGTTTTTT
CSARDRRDLNTGELFF
>TRBJ1-2|-|14|TRBV7-2|-
TGTGCCAGCAGCTTAGGGGGAGGCCCTATTGGCTACACCTTC
CASSLGGGPIGYTF
>TRBJ2-7|-|13|TRBV11-2|-
TGTGCCAGCAGCAGGACACCGAGGCACGAGCAGTACTTC
CASSRTPRHEQYF
>TRBJ2-5|-|13|TRBV7-3|few
TGTGCCAGCAGCTTGACTAGGGGCAAGACCCAGTACTTC
CASSLTRGKTQYF
>TRBJ2-6|-|16|TRBV7-9|-
TGTGCCAGCAGCTTGAGAGGGGGTGCTGGGGCCAACGTCCTGACTTTC
CASSLRGGAGANVLTF
>TRBJ1-2|TRBD1|16|TRBV19|-
TGTGCCAGTAGTAACATACAGGGGGCGTACGGCTATGGCTACACCTTC
CASSNIQGAYGYGYTF
>TRBJ2-7|-|12|TRBV20-1|few
TGCAGTGCTCCACTTCAGGGTCGAGAGCAGTACTTC
CSAPLQGREQYF
>TRBJ2-5|-|14|TRBV15|-
TGTGCCACCAGCAGGGGACGGTCCCAAGAGACCCAGTACTTC
CATSRGRSQETQYF
>TRBJ2-7|TRBD2|15|TRBV6-1|-
TGTGCCAGCAGTGAAAGGACTAGCGGGGGTGGGGAGCAGTACTTC
CASSERTSGGGEQYF
>TRBJ1-5|-|16|TRBV24-1|-
TGTGCCACCAGTTCCAGAAGGGATGGGAGCAATCAGCCCCAGCATTTT
CATSSRRDGSNQPQHF
>TRBJ2-7|TRBD1|14|TRBV13|few
TGTGCCAGCAGACACAGGGGGAGTGGCTACGAGCAGTACTTC
CASRHRGSGYEQYF
>TRBJ2-3|TRBD1|15|TRBV7-2|-
TGTGCCAGCAGTAGGGACAGTACTAGCACAGATACGCAGTATTTT
CASSRDSTSTDTQYF
>TRBJ1-2|TRBD1|14|TRBV12-3/TRBV12-4|few
TGTGCCAGCAGACTACAGGGGCACCCTCGTGGCTACACCTTC
CASRLQGHPRGYTF
>TRBJ2-1|-|17|TRBV12-3/TRBV12-4|-
TGTGCCAGCAGTTTGGAGGTCCGGGGATTAGTGGGGAATGAGCAGTTCTTC
CASSLEVRGLVGNEQFF
>TRBJ1-2|-|13|TRBV11-2|few
TGTGCCAGCAGCACCGGGACGGAGTATGGCTACACCTTC
CASSTGTEYGYTF
>TRBJ2-3|TRBD2|16|TRBV9|-
TGTGCCAGCAGCGTGACTAGCGGGGGAGTGACAGATACGCAGTATTTT
CASSVTSGGVTDTQYF
>TRBJ1-1|-|15|TRBV4-1|-
TGCGCCAGCAGCCAGTATATCAGGGGTTGGACTGAAGCTTTCTTT
CASSQYIRGWTEAFF
>TRBJ2-5|TRBD1|14|TRBV12-3/TRBV12-4|many
TGTGCCAGCAGTCTAGGGGACAGGAGGGAGACCCAGTACTTC
CASSLGDRRETQYF
>TRBJ1-6|-|13|TRBV15|-
TGTGCCACCAGCAGCCCCCCCACCAACGACCTCCACTTT
CATSSPPTNDLHF
>TRBJ2-1|-|15|TRBV29-1|-
TGCAGCGTTGGGGATGGGGGTTTCTCCTACAATGAGCAGTTCTTC
CSVGDGGFSYNEQFF
>TRBJ2-1|TRBD1|15|TRBV6-1|-
TGTGCCAGCAGTGAAGGGACAGGGTCGTACAATGAGCAGTTCTTC
CASSEGTGSYNEQFF
>TRBJ2-3|TRBD2|16|TRBV5-5|-
TGTGGCAGCCGCTTCCCAGGGCTAGCGGGAACAGATACGCAGTATTTT
CGSRFPGLAGTDTQYF
>TRBJ1-1|TRBD1|17|TRBV4-1|-
TGCGCCAGCAGCCAAACCCGCCTCGGGACAGGGAATATCAAAGCTTTCTTT
CASSQTRLGTGNIKAFF
>TRBJ2-3|TRBD2|18|TRBV3-1|-
TGTGCCAGCAGGACGACTAGCGGGGGAACCTTAAGCACAGATACGCAGTATTTT
CASRTTSGGTLSTDTQYF
>TRBJ1-6|-|16|TRBV20-1|-
TGCAGTGCTAGAGATAGGGCAGCCTCCGGTAATTCACACCTCCACTTT
CSARDRAASGNSHLHF
>TRBJ2-7|TRBD1|13|TRBV29-1|-
TGCAGCGTTGATCAGGGGGCGACGTACGAGCAGTACTTC
CSVDQGATYEQYF
>TRBJ2-2|-|14|TRBV9|few
TGTGCCAGCAGCGTCCTTTCTGACACCGGGGAGCTGTTTTTT
CASSVLSDTGELFF
>TRBJ2-7|-|13|TRBV27|-
TGTGCCAGCAGTTCGAGTAGCGACTACGAGCAGTACTTC
CASSSSSDYEQYF
>TRBJ2-5|-|12|TRBV29-1|many
TGCAGCGCCTCCTGGGCATCGGAGACCCAGTACTTC
CSASWASETQYF
>TRBJ2-1|TRBD1|14|TRBV27|many
TGTGCCAGCAGCCGAGACAGGGCTGGCAATGAGCAGTTCTTC
CASSRDRAGNEQFF
>TRBJ1-1|-|15|TRBV5-1|many
TGCGCCAGCAGCTTGAATTCGGAGATGAACACTGAAGCTTTCTTT
CASSLNSEMNTEAFF
>TRBJ1-1|TRBD1|16|TRBV7-8|-
TGTTCCAGCAGCTTCACTCCGGGACAGGGATATTCTGAAGCTTTCTTT
CSSSFTPGQGYSEAFF
>TRBJ2-2|-|17|TRBV24-1|-
TGTGCCACCAGTGACCCCGCCAGCGCTGCGAACACCGGGGAGCTGTTTTTT
CATSDPASAANTGELFF
>TRBJ1-2|TRBD1|15|TRBV4-2|many
TGTGCCAGCAGTCATCCGGGACAGGAGTCCTATGGCTACACCTTC
CASSHPGQESYGYTF
>TRBJ1-1|-|17|TRBV13|-
TGTGCCAGCAGCTTTCTCTCCGCGACAGGAACGAACACTGAAGCTTTCTTT
CASSFLSATGTNTEAFF
>TRBJ1-4|TRBD1|14|TRBV2|-
TGTGCCAGCGGGGCAGGGGGCATGAGGGAAAAACTGTTTTTT
CASGAGGMREKLFF
>TRBJ2-1|-|13|TRBV12-3/TRBV12-4|many
TGTGCCAGCAGTCTGGCGCTGGGGAATGAGCAGTTCTTC
CASSLALGNEQFF
>TRBJ2-1|-|15|TRBV12-3/TRBV12-4|few
TGTGCCAGCAGTTTCGGGACTCAACCCGTCAATGAGCAGTTCTTC
CASSFGTQPVNEQFF
>TRBJ1-2|TRBD1|12|TRBV24-1|-
TGTGCCACCAGTGTGGGACAGGGAGGCTACACCTTC
CATSVGQGGYTF
>TRBJ2-5|-|15|TRBV12-3/TRBV12-4|-
TGTGCCAGCAGTTATGGTGAGCGGTACTCCGGGACCCAGTACTTC
CASSYGERYSGTQYF
>TRBJ2-1|-|15|TRBV30|-
TGTGCCTGGAGTGCCTTCTTGCGGGGATACAATGAGCAGTTCTTC
CAWSAFLRGYNEQFF
>TRBJ2-3|-|17|TRBV7-6|few
TGTGCCAGCAGCTCTCTTTTATCACGGCGAGGGACAGATACGCAGTATTTT
CASSSLLSRRGTDTQYF
>TRBJ2-3|TRBD2|18|TRBV6-6|-
TGTGCCAGCAGTTACCGACATTTAGCGGGAGGGCCTACAGATACGCAGTATTTT
CASSYRHLAGGPTDTQYF
>TRBJ1-2|TRBD1|14|TRBV12-3/TRBV12-4|few
TGTGCCAGCAGTCGACAGGGGGCAAGCTATGGCTACACCTTC
CASSRQGASYGYTF
>TRBJ2-4|-|14|TRBV5-1|few
TGCGCCAGCAGCACTGGCGCGGCAGAGAACATTCAGTACTTC
CASSTGAAENIQYF